This entry features one TCR beta chain sequence. No antigen is known for it. The data derive from a study of identifying expanded T cells in peripheral blood. Study findings and constraints: Differentially abundant clones: around 1.2 between replicates, approximately 16 at about 13 days, approximately 19 at four. Variance in clone template counts between approximately two-week samples significantly increased with total template count across all healthy donors.

No infections or other immune events were documented during collection. Profiling relied on immunoSEQ multiplex PCR, and the TCRdb table lists in-frame clones only, not all of them. The sample yields about 81,000 clones, 80% to 85% seen once. Looked up from germline, CDR1 is MDHEN and CDR2 is SYDVKM. The V gene lost 5 bases and the J gene lost 4 bases, with 13 bases spanning the gap. The CDR3 is 14 amino acids. Sequenced material: blood. V usage is TRBV28 and J usage is TRBJ2-3, with D perhaps TRBD2 (5 bases). This TCR derives from a person between 18 and 75 years old in good health. The CDR3 reads CASSLPGGADTQYF. The CDR3 nucleotides are TGTGCCAGCAGTCTACCCGGAGGAGCAGATACGCAGTATTTT.